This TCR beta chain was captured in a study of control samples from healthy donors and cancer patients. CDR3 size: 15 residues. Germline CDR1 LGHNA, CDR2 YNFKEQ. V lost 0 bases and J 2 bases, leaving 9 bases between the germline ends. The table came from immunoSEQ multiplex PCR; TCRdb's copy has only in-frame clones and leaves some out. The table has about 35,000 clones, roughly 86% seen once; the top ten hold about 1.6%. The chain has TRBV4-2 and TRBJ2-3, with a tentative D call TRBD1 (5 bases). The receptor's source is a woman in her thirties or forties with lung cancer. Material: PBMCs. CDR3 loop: CASSQDPGITDTQYF. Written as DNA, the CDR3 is TGTGCCAGCAGCCAAGATCCAGGGATCACAGATACGCAGTATTTT.